This T cell receptor beta chain was identified during a study of T cell repertoires in cytomegalovirus infection (dated by TCRdb to 2018 to 2020). Broadly, across the study: Peptide stimulations targeted recently identified HLA-C-restricted CMV epitopes, whose presentation resists viral immunomodulation, together with well-studied HLA-B-restricted epitopes. Because public TCR beta signatures pointed to carriage of CMV infection together with the matching HLA type, the HLA type of each donor mattered for the analysis.

Details on this clonotype: The antigen it binds to is not known. At one end the junction does not follow the germline gene, possibly because of a read error.

The treatment or condition label for this specimen denotes: in vitro stimulation with specific CMV peptide epitopes to enrich CMV-specific T cells. From a lookup of the germline V gene, CDR1 and CDR2 are SGHRS and YFSETQ. The CDR3 has 12 amino acids, counting the end cysteine and phenylalanine. The entry retains the CDR3 DNA only, 36 bases that are in frame from base 1. Results the study describes overall, beyond this receptor: In both this cohort and an independent cohort of 352 donors, the cumulative frequency of public TCR beta family members distinguished carriers of CMV infection plus the relevant HLA type. The ex vivo response was dominated by HLA-C-restricted CMV-specific TCR beta clonotypes, which also provided the single most frequent clonotype in two of eight donors.

Sequencing was performed on an Illumina HiSeq 1500. TCRdb cleaned the public reads at Q25 with fastp, built clones with MiXCR and kept in-frame beta chains. Every entry covers one CDR3 protein and lists the most common genes and DNA from its rows. For this sample the table gives some 920,000 distinct CDR3 sequences, of which 31% were detected only once. The top ten hold 13% of the sample. This sequence was found in a human donor in good health (CMV status not recorded). Some clones in this sample may be carry-over from other donors' samples. Sequencing was performed on cultured CD8+ T cells from PBMCs, taken from culture after CMV antigen stimulation. The receptor chain draws on TRBV5-1 and TRBJ2-2; the D gene lacks a confident call. The CDR3 region: CASLDPTGELFF. Read as DNA, the sequence is TGTGCCAGCTTGGACCCCACCGGGGAGCTGTTTTTT.